These 9 T cell receptor beta chains were sequenced from one sample in a study of T cells expressing NK-cell markers. Each CDR3 protein gets one entry in TCRdb, which reprocessed the 5' RACE reads and gives no DNA. Here the sample table reports approximately 380,000 distinct CDR3 sequences. The sequenced sample consisted of blood T cells: a sorted CD56 or NKG2C T cell subset, CD4+ or CD8+ T cells, or bulk PBMC T cells (not recorded which). All receptors derive from a man aged 18 to 69 in good health.

CDR3 loop: CASSVSSRGYEQYF. The chain recombines TRBV9 with TRBJ2-7; TCRdb's D gene call, TRBD1, goes unchecked for lack of DNA. Germline loops: CDR1 SGDLS, CDR2 YYNGEE. The CDR3 extends over 14 amino acids.

The chain is built from TRBV3-1 and TRBJ2-5; TCRdb reports TRBD2, a call that lacks DNA to check it against. CDR3 size: 18 residues. Germline CDR1 reads LGHDT; CDR2 reads YNNKEL (reference sequence). The CDR3 loop is CASSRQRGSGGLQETQYF.

The chain links TRBV6-5 to TRBJ2-1; without DNA, the TCRdb call of TRBD2 cannot be checked. This CDR3 is 16 amino acids long. CDR1 is MNHEY, CDR2 SVGAGI, per germline. This chain's CDR3 is CASSSLAGGIRNEQFF.

This chain joins TRBV27 and TRBJ1-2; the TCRdb call, TRBD1, lacks DNA for checking. The germline V gene has CDR1 MNHEY and CDR2 SMNVEV (reference sequence). The CDR3 loop spans 15 amino acids. The CDR3: CQKLRKGQDNYGYTF.

The chain uses TRBV7-3 and TRBJ2-7; the TCRdb call, TRBD1, lacks DNA for checking. Germline CDR1 SGHTA, CDR2 FQGTGA. This CDR3 contains 14 residues. This chain's CDR3 is CASSLPGRNYEQYF.

The V gene is TRBV19, the J gene TRBJ1-4. This CDR3 is built from 15 residues. Germline V CDR1 and CDR2: LNHDA, SQIVND (reference sequence). CDR3 amino acids: CASKEGPATNEKLFF.

This chain links TRBV9 with TRBJ1-6. The CDR3 runs to 15 residues. CDR1 SGDLS and CDR2 YYNGEE come from the germline V gene. The CDR3 protein is CASSRTRGNNSPLHF.

This chain connects TRBV21-1 to TRBJ2-2; TCRdb lists TRBD1, though no DNA is available to test this call. TRBV21-1 is shown as a pseudogene. CDR3 size: 14 residues. CDR3 in amino acids: CASLSRENTGELFF.

The chain employs TRBV7-2 and TRBJ2-1; the D call of TRBD2 rests on TCRdb alone, since no DNA is present to check it. This CDR3 contains 16 residues. Germline V gives CDR1 SGHTA, CDR2 FQGNSA. The CDR3 is CASSRHTSGVSNEQFF.